Presented here are 29 T cell receptor beta chains from one specimen sequenced in a study of cytomegalovirus exposure and HLA in healthy donors. This PCR relied on a set of 60 Vbeta primers and 13 Jbeta primers. Method: immunoSEQ multiplex PCR; TCRdb's copy keeps in-frame clones and lacks some. This repertoire shows about 120,000 clones, 9% to 10% found once; its top ten account for 3%. The sequenced material came from PBMCs. The receptors originated from a young man in good health and CMV-seronegative.

Only a few counts were recorded for this clone. The genes are TRBV9 and TRBJ2-2; TRBD2 matches 14 bases. Losses at the gene ends were 3 bases for V and 7 bases for J; bases not matched to a gene: 5. Germline CDR1 reads SGDLS; CDR2 reads YYNGEE. The CDR3 runs to 16 residues. The CDR3 sequence is CASSATSGRAIGELFF. As DNA, the CDR3 is TGTGCCAGCAGCGCGACTAGCGGGAGGGCCATCGGGGAGCTGTTTTTT. Together with reference TRBV9 and TRBJ2-2, the CDR3 gives the full variable domain: DSGVTQTPKHLITATGQRVTLRCSPRSGDLSVYWYQQSLDQGLQFLIQYYNGEERAKGNILERFSAQQFPDLHSELNLSSLELGDSALYFCASSATSGRAIGELFFGEGSRLTVL.

The rearrangement links TRBV5-1 to TRBJ1-4; 8 nucleotides line up with TRBD1. The V and J ends lost 0 bases and 5 bases, in that order; junction bases with no gene match: 0. The length of the CDR3 is 14 residues. The V gene's germline CDR1 is SGHRS and CDR2 YFSETQ. CDR3 nucleotide sequence: TGCGCCAGCAGCTTGGGGACAGGGAATGAAAAACTGTTTTTT. Its protein product is CASSLGTGNEKLFF. Based on the CDR3 plus reference TRBV5-1 and TRBJ1-4, the full variable domain is KAGVTQTPRYLIKTRGQQVTLSCSPISGHRSVSWYQQTPGQGLQFLFEYFSETQRNKGNFPGRFSGRQFSNSRSEMNVSTLELGDSALYLCASSLGTGNEKLFFGSGTQLSVL.

This clone is labeled medium-sized (0.01 to 0.1%). This rearrangement joins TRBV2 to TRBJ2-1; 11 bases line up with TRBD2. V was clipped by 4 bases and J by 8 bases; unmatched bases: 7. Germline CDR1 is SNHLY and CDR2 is FYNNEI. This CDR3 is built from 15 residues. The CDR3 sequence is CASSGTSGSRYEQFF. The CDR3 nucleotides read TGTGCCAGCAGTGGTACTAGCGGGAGTCGCTATGAGCAGTTCTTC.

This clone was counted a few times. The chain carries TRBV7-9 and TRBJ2-7; no reliable D call. The V and J ends lost 2 bases and 2 bases respectively, with 10 bases between them. The germline CDR1 and CDR2 sequences are SEHNR and FQNEAQ (reference sequence). The CDR3 covers 14 residues. CDR3: CASSLSGTTYEQYF. The CDR3 nucleotides are TGTGCCAGCAGCTTATCAGGTACCACCTACGAGCAGTACTTC.

The chain couples TRBV7-9 to TRBJ1-2; D might be TRBD1 (6 bases). V was pared by 3 bases and J by 6 bases, with 11 bases between. There are 13 residues in the CDR3. Germline V lookup: CDR1 SEHNR, CDR2 FQNEAQ (reference sequence). The CDR3 DNA reads as TGTGCCAGCAGCTTCCGGGGGGCGCATGGCTACACCTTC. It translates to CASSFRGAHGYTF.

The chain joins TRBV7-9 to TRBJ1-4, with 8 bases identical to TRBD1. Germline-derived CDR1 and CDR2 are SEHNR and FQNEAQ (reference sequence). The CDR3 has 19 amino acids. With 3 bases clipped from V and 4 bases from J, the junction kept 16 bases outside the gene matches. The CDR3 reads CASSFAPTKTGALNEKLFF. The CDR3 DNA reads TGTGCCAGCAGCTTTGCCCCTACGAAGACAGGGGCACTTAATGAAAAACTGTTTTTT.

This clone was recorded a few times. At one of its ends the junction is not consistent with the germline gene, which may arise from a read error. The chain combines TRBV10-3 with TRBJ1-3, with 7 bases lining up with TRBD1. Germline CDR1 reads ENHRY; CDR2 reads SYGVKD. The CDR3 spans 13 residues. CDR3 coding DNA: TGTGCCATCAATGAGGGACAGGGAAACACCATATATTTT. This translates into CAINEGQGNTIYF.

The rearrangement joins TRBV5-1 to TRBJ2-5, with a tentative D call TRBD1 (6 bases). The CDR3 is 15 residues long. Germline CDR1 reads SGHRS; CDR2 reads YFSETQ. V shed 0 bases and J shed 2 bases, with 11 bases lying between them. The CDR3 region is CASSLVPGAQETQYF. In DNA, the CDR3 is TGCGCCAGCAGCTTGGTACCAGGGGCTCAAGAGACCCAGTACTTC.

This clone has just a few counts. The V gene is TRBV19, the J gene TRBJ2-3, with a possible D match to TRBD1 (6 bases). The germline V and J ends were trimmed by 4 bases and 1 base, with 12 bases remaining between them. CDR3 length: 15 amino acids. Looked up from germline, CDR1 is LNHDA and CDR2 is SQIVND (reference sequence). In nucleotides, the CDR3 is TGTGCCAGTAGTACCGCCCGGACAGGCACAGATACGCAGTATTTT. This codes for CASSTARTGTDTQYF.

J is TRBJ2-1 and V is TRBV27; the match to TRBD2 covers 11 bases. The CDR3 extends over 15 amino acids. CDR1 is MNHEY, CDR2 SMNVEV, per germline (reference sequence). Trimming took 7 bases from V and 4 from J; bases not matched to a gene: 6. The CDR3 DNA reads TGTGCCAGCACCTTAGCGGGAGGGGGGTACAATGAGCAGTTCTTC. This sequence encodes CASTLAGGGYNEQFF.

As concerns this clone: Other DNA sequences from this sample encode an identical CDR3 as well. V and J are TRBV6-4 and TRBJ1-1; D may be TRBD1 (5 bases). The germline V gene encodes CDR1 MRHNA and CDR2 SNTAGT. The V end was cut by 0 bases, the J end by 4 bases, with 9 bases between. The CDR3 sequence is 14 residues long. The CDR3 loop reads CASSDSSRATEAFF. Written as DNA, the CDR3 is TGTGCCAGCAGTGACTCGAGCAGGGCCACTGAAGCTTTCTTT.

This clone came up a few times. This chain links TRBV5-1 with TRBJ2-1; a possible D gene is TRBD1 (6 bases). The CDR3 is made up of 16 amino acids. CDR1 is SGHRS, CDR2 YFSETQ, per germline. V lost 0 bases and J 4 bases, leaving 14 bases between the germline ends. The CDR3 sequence: CASSLVPTGQYNEQFF. The CDR3 DNA is TGCGCCAGCAGCTTGGTCCCCACAGGACAGTACAATGAGCAGTTCTTC.

This clone turned up a few times. The J gene is TRBJ2-5, the V gene TRBV7-8, with 8 bases identical to TRBD2. This CDR3 contains 14 residues. V lost 5 bases and J lost 5; bases outside the gene matches: 7. CDR1 and CDR2 from the germline V gene are SGHVS and FQNEAQ. The CDR3 is CASSKGGLGETQYF. The CDR3 nucleotides are TGTGCCAGCAGCAAAGGGGGACTAGGGGAGACCCAGTACTTC. The variable domain in full, with the rest retrieved from reference TRBV7-8 and TRBJ2-5, is GAGVSQSPRYKVAKRGQDVALRCDPISGHVSLFWYQQALGQGPEFLTYFQNEAQLDKSGLPSDRFFAERPEGSVSTLKIQRTQQEDSAVYLCASSKGGLGETQYFGPGTRLLVL.

V is TRBV5-1 and J is TRBJ2-7, with 8 bases aligning to TRBD1. The J segment lost 5 bases and the V segment lost 5 bases, leaving 9 bases of the junction unmatched. Germline CDR1 and CDR2: SGHRS and YFSETQ. This CDR3 is built from 14 residues. This CDR3 is CASRTWTGNDEQYF. The CDR3 DNA reads TGCGCCAGCAGGACGTGGACAGGGAATGACGAGCAGTACTTC.

This clone was seen only a few times. The genes are TRBV7-8 and TRBJ2-1; TRBD2 is a possible D gene (5 bases). The germline CDR1 and CDR2 sequences are SGHVS and FQNEAQ. V lost 5 bases and J 1 base, leaving 9 bases between the germline ends. The CDR3 extends over 14 amino acids. The CDR3 loop is CASSPTSSYNEQFF. The CDR3, as DNA: TGTGCCAGCAGCCCTACTAGTTCCTACAATGAGCAGTTCTTC.

Turning to this clone: The junction shows a germline mismatch at one end, possibly a read error. The chain couples TRBV7-7 to TRBJ2-5; a weak D match, TRBD1 (5 bases). The germline V gene has CDR1 SSHAT and CDR2 FNYEAQ (reference sequence). This CDR3 contains 14 residues. The CDR3 sequence: CASSLGHGRQTQYF. The DNA of the CDR3 is TGTGCTAGCAGCTTAGGACATGGCCGGCAGACCCAGTACTTC.

This clone occurred once. The chain is built from TRBV11-2 and TRBJ2-3; 11 bases map to TRBD2. From germline, CDR1 is SGHAT and CDR2 FQNNGV. This CDR3 is 17 amino acids long. Germline trimming cut 5 bases from V and 0 bases from J; bases unmatched to any gene: 7. CDR3 sequence: CASSEFGLAGSTDTQYF. The DNA of the CDR3 is TGTGCCAGCAGCGAATTCGGACTAGCGGGTAGCACAGATACGCAGTATTTT.

The rearrangement joins TRBV19 to TRBJ1-5, with 8 bases fitting TRBD1. The V and J ends lost 3 bases and 2 bases, in that order; junction bases with no gene match: 3. This CDR3 contains 15 residues. Germline lookup yields CDR1 LNHDA and CDR2 SQIVND (reference sequence). CDR3 sequence: CASSMATGGNQPQHF. CDR3 nucleotides: TGTGCCAGTAGTATGGCGACAGGGGGCAATCAGCCCCAGCATTTT.

The chain combines TRBV6-5 with TRBJ1-2; D perhaps matches TRBD1 (6 bases). The CDR3 covers 12 residues. The germline V gene has CDR1 MNHEY and CDR2 SVGAGI. Between the trimmed V and J ends, which lost 3 bases and 8 bases, there was a span of 10 bases. The CDR3 region is CASSYSTGGYTF. The CDR3 DNA follows: TGTGCCAGCAGTTATTCGACAGGAGGCTACACCTTC.

This clone appeared a few times. The chain is built from TRBV5-1 and TRBJ2-3; TRBD1 agrees at 8 bases. The V gene end was trimmed by 4 bases and the J gene end by 3 bases; junction bases not matched to a gene: 7. The germline gives CDR1 SGHRS, CDR2 YFSETQ. This CDR3 is 15 amino acids long. The CDR3 region has the DNA TGCGCCAGCAGCAGGGACAGGAGGGGGACAGATACGCAGTATTTT. Translating it yields CASSRDRRGTDTQYF. The whole variable domain, filled in from reference TRBV5-1 and TRBJ2-3, reads KAGVTQTPRYLIKTRGQQVTLSCSPISGHRSVSWYQQTPGQGLQFLFEYFSETQRNKGNFPGRFSGRQFSNSRSEMNVSTLELGDSALYLCASSRDRRGTDTQYFGPGTRLTVL.

This clone was detected a few times. CDR3 protein: CASNPQAGGLSYEQYF. The DNA of the CDR3 is TGTGCCAGCAACCCCCAAGCGGGAGGCCTCTCCTACGAGCAGTACTTC. The chain carries TRBV5-6 and TRBJ2-7; 9 bases match TRBD2. Looked up from germline, CDR1 is SGHDT and CDR2 is YYEEEE. V dropped 6 bases and J dropped 0; count of bases not matched to a gene: 10. There are 16 residues in the CDR3.

Only a few counts were recorded for this clone. CDR3: CASRTTASSGNTIYF. The CDR3 DNA reads TGTGCCAGCAGGACTACAGCTTCCTCTGGAAACACCATATATTTT. The chain employs TRBV27 and TRBJ1-3, with unresolved D. CDR3 length: 15 amino acids. Germline assignment: CDR1 MNHEY and CDR2 SMNVEV (reference sequence). V gave up 6 bases and J gave up 0 bases, with 12 bases separating them.

There are a few counts of this clone. The chain couples TRBV6-5 to TRBJ2-5; TRBD1 agrees at 9 bases. The J call may be wrong; the DNA end is better matched by TRBJ2-7. Germline V lookup: CDR1 MNHEY, CDR2 SVGAGI. The CDR3 is 15 residues long. CDR3 loop: CASSYGGQGSYEQYF. The CDR3 DNA reads TGTGCCAGCAGTTACGGGGGACAGGGTTCCTACGAGCAGTACTTC.

V and J are TRBV10-3 and TRBJ1-2; D not resolved. From germline, CDR1 is ENHRY and CDR2 SYGVKD. Trimming pared 7 bases from V and 8 bases from J, leaving 14 bases between. CDR3 length: 12 residues. This CDR3 reads CAITEAGSGYTF. The CDR3 region has the DNA TGTGCCATCACCGAAGCAGGATCCGGCTACACCTTC.

This clone was seen only a few times. The chain couples TRBV6-1 to TRBJ1-3; the D gene is possibly TRBD1 (6 bases). Germline assignment: CDR1 MNHNS and CDR2 SASEGT. The CDR3 runs 13 residues. Deletions cut 8 bases from V and 8 bases from J, with 16 bases between. The CDR3 DNA reads TGTGCCAGCGATGGGGGCAGTGGTGACACCATATATTTT. The encoded protein is CASDGGSGDTIYF.

The V gene is TRBV19, the J gene TRBJ2-7; 7 positions match TRBD1. Trimming at V came to 3 bases and at J to 2 bases, leaving 1 base not matched to a gene. The CDR3 contains 13 residues. CDR1 and CDR2 from the germline V gene are LNHDA and SQIVND (reference sequence). In DNA, the CDR3 is TGTGCCAGTAGTATCGGGACAGCCTACGAGCAGTACTTC. It yields the protein CASSIGTAYEQYF.

The gene calls are TRBV9 and TRBJ2-2; D is perhaps TRBD2 (5 bases). The CDR3 length is 16 residues. Germline V gene lookup returns CDR1 SGDLS and CDR2 YYNGEE. Trimming removed 4 bases from V and 0 bases from J, with 13 bases in between. The CDR3 here is CASSTLLGANTGELFF. The CDR3 coding sequence is TGTGCCAGCAGCACCCTCTTGGGAGCGAACACCGGGGAGCTGTTTTTT.

There are a few counts of this clone. The chain uses TRBV19 and TRBJ2-7; the D gene is possibly TRBD2 (6 bases). CDR1 and CDR2 (germline): LNHDA, SQIVND (reference sequence). V gave up 3 bases and J gave up 3 bases, with 12 bases separating them. The CDR3 has 14 amino acids. CDR3 sequence: CASSMGGAFYEQYF. CDR3 DNA: TGTGCCAGTAGTATGGGGGGAGCATTCTACGAGCAGTACTTC.

The V call is TRBV7-3, the J call TRBJ2-7; possible D gene TRBD2, 5 bases. The CDR3 totals 14 residues. Germline-derived CDR1 and CDR2 are SGHTA and FQGTGA. V was clipped by 5 bases and J by 3 bases, with 14 bases between them. The CDR3 spells CASSPGPGGYEQYF. DNA for the CDR3: TGTGCCAGCAGCCCCGGACCAGGAGGCTACGAGCAGTACTTC. Full variable domain (missing parts from reference TRBV7-3 and TRBJ2-7): GAGVSQTPSNKVTEKGKYVELRCDPISGHTALYWYRQSLGQGPEFLIYFQGTGAADDSGLPNDRFFAVRPEGSVSTLKIQRTERGDSAVYLCASSPGPGGYEQYFGPGTRLTVT.